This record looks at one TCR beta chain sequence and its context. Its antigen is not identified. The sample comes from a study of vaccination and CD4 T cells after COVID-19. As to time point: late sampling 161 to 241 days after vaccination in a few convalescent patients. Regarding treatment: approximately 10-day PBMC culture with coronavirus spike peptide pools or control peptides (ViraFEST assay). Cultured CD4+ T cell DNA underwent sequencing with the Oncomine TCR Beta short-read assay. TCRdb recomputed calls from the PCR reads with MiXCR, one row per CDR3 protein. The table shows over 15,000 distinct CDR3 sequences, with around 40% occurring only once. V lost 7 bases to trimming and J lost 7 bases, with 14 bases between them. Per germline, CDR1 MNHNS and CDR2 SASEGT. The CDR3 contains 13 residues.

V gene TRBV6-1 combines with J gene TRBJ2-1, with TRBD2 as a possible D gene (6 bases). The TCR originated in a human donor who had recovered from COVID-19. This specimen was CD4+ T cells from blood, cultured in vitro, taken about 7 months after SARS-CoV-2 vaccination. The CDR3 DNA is TGTGCCAGCACTAATACGGGGGTGAATGAGCAGTTCTTC. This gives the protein CASTNTGVNEQFF.